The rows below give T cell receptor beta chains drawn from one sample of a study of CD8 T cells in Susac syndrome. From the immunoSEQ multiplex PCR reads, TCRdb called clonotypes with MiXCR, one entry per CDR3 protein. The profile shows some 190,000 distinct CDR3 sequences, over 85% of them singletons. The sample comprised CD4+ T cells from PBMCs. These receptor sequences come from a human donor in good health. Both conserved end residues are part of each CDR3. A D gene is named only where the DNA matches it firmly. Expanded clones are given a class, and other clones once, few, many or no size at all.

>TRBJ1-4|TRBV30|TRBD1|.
CAWSPGQGYDEKLFF
TGTGCCTGGAGCCCGGGACAGGGCTATGATGAAAAACTGTTTTTT
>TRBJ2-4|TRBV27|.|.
CASSQTGLAKNIQYF
TGTGCCAGCAGTCAAACAGGTTTAGCCAAAAACATTCAGTACTTC
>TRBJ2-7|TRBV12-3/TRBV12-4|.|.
CASSFAGVGYEQYF
TGTGCCAGCAGTTTTGCCGGGGTAGGTTACGAGCAGTACTTC
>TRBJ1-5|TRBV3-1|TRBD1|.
CASSQDYQGQGREPQHF
TGTGCCAGCAGCCAAGATTACCAAGGACAGGGGAGGGAGCCCCAGCATTTT
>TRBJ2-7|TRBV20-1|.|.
CSVQGSYEQYF
TGCAGTGTTCAGGGGAGCTACGAGCAGTACTTC
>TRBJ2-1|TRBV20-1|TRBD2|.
CSASASGRANEQFF
TGCAGTGCTAGCGCTAGCGGGAGAGCGAATGAGCAGTTCTTC
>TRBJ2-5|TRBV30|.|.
CAWSILGETQYF
TGTGCCTGGAGTATTTTGGGAGAGACCCAGTACTTC
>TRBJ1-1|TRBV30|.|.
CAWSVRSKNTEAFF
TGTGCCTGGAGTGTACGGTCCAAGAACACTGAAGCTTTCTTT
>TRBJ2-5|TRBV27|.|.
CASSVLPQETQYF
TGTGCCAGCAGCGTACTCCCTCAAGAGACCCAGTACTTC
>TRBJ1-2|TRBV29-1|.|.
CSVEMGYGYTF
TGCAGCGTTGAGATGGGGTATGGCTACACCTTC
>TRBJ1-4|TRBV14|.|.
CASSQIRSANEKLFF
TGTGCCAGCAGCCAAATACGGAGCGCTAATGAAAAACTGTTTTTT
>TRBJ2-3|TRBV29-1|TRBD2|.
CSVEAGYADTQYF
TGCAGCGTCGAAGCGGGATATGCAGATACGCAGTATTTT
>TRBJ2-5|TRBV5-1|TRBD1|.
CASSLFSVRGTQETQYF
TGCGCCAGCAGCTTGTTTTCGGTCAGGGGGACGCAAGAGACCCAGTACTTC
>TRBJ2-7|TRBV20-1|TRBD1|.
CSAPGTGANEQYF
TGCAGTGCTCCGGGGACAGGGGCGAACGAGCAGTACTTC
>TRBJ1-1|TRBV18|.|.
CASSPSSEAEAFF
TGTGCCAGCTCACCTTCCAGTGAGGCTGAAGCTTTCTTT
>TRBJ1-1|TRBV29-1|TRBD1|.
CSVPGQSNGAEAFF
TGCAGCGTTCCGGGACAGAGTAATGGGGCTGAAGCTTTCTTT
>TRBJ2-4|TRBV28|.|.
CASEDGGKNIQYF
TGTGCCAGTGAGGACGGAGGTAAAAACATTCAGTACTTC
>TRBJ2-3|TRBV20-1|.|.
CSARDPTPKGVADTQYF
TGCAGTGCTAGAGATCCCACTCCTAAGGGGGTGGCAGATACGCAGTATTTT
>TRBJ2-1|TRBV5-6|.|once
CASSSVSGLRYNEQFF
TGTGCCAGCAGCTCCGTCTCGGGGCTGCGGTACAATGAGCAGTTCTTC
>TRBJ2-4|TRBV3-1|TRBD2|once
CASSSGSAKNIQYF
TGTGCCAGCAGTAGCGGGAGTGCCAAAAACATTCAGTACTTC
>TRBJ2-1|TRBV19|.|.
CASSIRQGGGYNEQFF
TGTGCCAGTAGTATTCGACAGGGAGGGGGATACAATGAGCAGTTCTTC
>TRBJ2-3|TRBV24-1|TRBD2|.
CATSDPGLAGTDTQYF
TGTGCCACCAGTGATCCCGGACTAGCGGGAACAGATACGCAGTATTTT
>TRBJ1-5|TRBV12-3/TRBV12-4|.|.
CASSLQGIWQPQHF
TGTGCCAGCAGTCTACAGGGAATTTGGCAGCCCCAGCATTTT
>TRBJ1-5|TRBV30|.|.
CAWSVELDSNQPQHF
TGTGCCTGGAGTGTTGAACTCGATAGCAATCAGCCCCAGCATTTT
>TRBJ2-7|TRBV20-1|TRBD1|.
CSAAQATGGNDEQYF
TGCAGTGCTGCACAAGCGACAGGGGGCAACGACGAGCAGTACTTC
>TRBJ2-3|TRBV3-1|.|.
CASSQGRGTQYF
TGTGCCAGCAGCCAAGGGCGAGGTACGCAGTATTTT
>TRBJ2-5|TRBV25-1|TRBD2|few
CASSVGLAQETQYF
TGTGCCAGCAGTGTCGGACTAGCACAAGAGACCCAGTACTTC
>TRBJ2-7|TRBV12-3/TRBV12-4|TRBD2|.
CASSGPGGREQYF
TGTGCCAGCAGTGGCCCGGGGGGGAGGGAGCAGTACTTC
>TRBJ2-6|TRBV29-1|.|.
CSVEEQGSGANVLTF
TGCAGCGTTGAAGAACAGGGTTCTGGGGCCAACGTCCTGACTTTC
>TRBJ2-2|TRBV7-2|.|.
CASSSPRGGNTGELFF
TGTGCCAGCAGCTCCCCCAGGGGCGGGAACACCGGGGAGCTGTTTTTT
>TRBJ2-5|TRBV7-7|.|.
CASSLLGGETQYF
TGTGCTAGCAGCTTGCTAGGGGGGGAGACCCAGTACTTC
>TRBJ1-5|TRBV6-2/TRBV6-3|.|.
CASSSDGSNQPQHF
TGTGCCAGCAGTTCCGACGGTAGCAATCAGCCCCAGCATTTT
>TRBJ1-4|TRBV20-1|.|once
CSARSGATNEKLFF
TGCAGTGCTAGGTCCGGCGCAACTAATGAAAAACTGTTTTTT
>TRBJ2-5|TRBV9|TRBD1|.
CASSNGTGGTRETQYF
TGTGCCAGCAGCAACGGGACAGGGGGGACTAGGGAGACCCAGTACTTC
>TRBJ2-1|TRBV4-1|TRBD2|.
CASSQDSSGTAVQFF
TGCGCCAGCAGCCAAGACTCTAGCGGGACAGCTGTGCAGTTCTTC
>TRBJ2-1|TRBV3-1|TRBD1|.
CASSLRQGRDEQFF
TGTGCCAGCAGCCTCCGACAGGGACGGGATGAGCAGTTCTTC
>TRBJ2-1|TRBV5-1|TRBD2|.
CASSLVSGRGDEQFF
TGCGCCAGCAGCTTGGTTAGCGGGAGGGGCGATGAGCAGTTCTTC